The 29 T cell receptor beta chains below come from one sample, sequenced in a study of T cells in Graves' hyperthyroidism and ophthalmopathy. The source material, RNA transcripts, was used to amplify TCR beta CDR3 regions. In the first-round RT-PCR of the TCR CDR3, the HTBI primer set was used. TCRdb processed the multiplex PCR reads anew with MiXCR; each CDR3 protein has one entry. The table shows hundreds of thousands of distinct CDR3 sequences, with about 16% occurring only once. Specimen: blood. The origin of the receptors is a woman between 25 and 40 years old with Graves' hyperthyroidism.

This clonotype was seen at least ten times. This sequence joins TRBV28 and TRBJ2-7, with a weak D call TRBD2 (8 bases). Germline lookup yields CDR1 MDHEN and CDR2 SYDVKM. The CDR3 runs to 20 residues. V was cut by 3 bases and J by 1 base, with 28 bases left in between. For the CDR3, the DNA is TGTGCCAGCAGTTTTTCAGGGGGGGTTGGGGGTCTAGCGGGTTCCTACGAGCAGTACTTC. It yields the protein CASSFSGGVGGLAGSYEQYF.

This clonotype has only a few counts. The rearrangement joins TRBV9 to TRBJ2-7; TRBD1 is a possible D gene (6 bases). Between the trimmed V and J ends, which lost 2 bases and 1 base, there was a span of 13 bases. Germline-derived CDR1 and CDR2 are SGDLS and YYNGEE. This CDR3 is built from 15 residues. This chain's CDR3 is CASSVDPTGSYEQYF. The CDR3 nucleotides are TGTGCCAGCAGCGTCGACCCCACAGGGTCCTACGAGCAGTACTTC.

The genes are TRBV5-6 and TRBJ2-5; D unresolved. This CDR3 has 14 residues. Germline assignment: CDR1 SGHDT and CDR2 YYEEEE. V shed 1 base and J shed 0 bases, with 7 bases lying between them. The CDR3 region has the DNA TGTGCCAGCAGCTTGTGGGGATACCAAGAGACCCAGTACTTC. As protein: CASSLWGYQETQYF.

V and J are TRBV5-6 and TRBJ1-1; 12 bases are a match to TRBD1. V lost 3 bases to trimming and J lost 7 bases; unmatched junction nucleotides: 4. The CDR3 totals 14 residues. Germline values: CDR1 SGHDT, CDR2 YYEEEE. The CDR3: CASSSGTGGFEAFF. CDR3 bases: TGTGCCAGCAGCTCCGGGACAGGGGGCTTTGAAGCTTTCTTT.

V usage is TRBV6-5 and J usage is TRBJ1-1, with D perhaps matching TRBD1 (6 bases). This CDR3 region has 15 residues. V lost 2 bases to trimming and J lost 2 bases, with 12 bases between them. CDR1 and CDR2 (germline): MNHEY, SVGAGI. CDR3 sequence reads: CASSYRGGGNTEAFF. CDR3 nucleotides: TGTGCCAGCAGTTACAGGGGAGGGGGAAACACTGAAGCTTTCTTT.

The chain links TRBV7-3 to TRBJ2-6, with 7 bases matching TRBD1. V was clipped by 3 bases and J by 2 bases; unmatched bases: 1. This CDR3 region has 15 residues. Germline lookup yields CDR1 SGHTA and CDR2 FQGTGA. The CDR3 region has the DNA TGTGCCAGCAGCTTTACAGGGGCTGGGGCCAACGTCCTGACTTTC. Translating gives CASSFTGAGANVLTF.

This clonotype came up many times. V is TRBV6-6 and J is TRBJ1-5; TRBD1 matches at 7 bases. Trimming at V came to 2 bases and at J to 0 bases, leaving 1 base not matched to a gene. The CDR3 spans 15 residues. CDR1 and CDR2 from the germline V gene are MNHNY and SVGAGI (reference sequence). The DNA of the CDR3 is TGTGCCAGCAGTTACGACAGGGCTAGCAATCAGCCCCAGCATTTT. It codes for CASSYDRASNQPQHF.

This clonotype was observed many times. V is TRBV30 and J is TRBJ2-5, with D possibly TRBD1 on 5 matching bases. The CDR3 runs 14 residues. V lost 0 bases, J lost 2 bases, and 10 bases lay in between. Germline V gene data show CDR1 as GTSNPN and CDR2 as SVGIG (reference sequence). The CDR3 DNA sequence: TGTGCCTGGAGTGTACCAGGGAATCAAGAGACCCAGTACTTC. It codes for CAWSVPGNQETQYF.

This clonotype occurred many times. The chain carries TRBV28 and TRBJ2-1; 9 bases line up with TRBD2. CDR3 length: 17 amino acids. Germline V lookup: CDR1 MDHEN, CDR2 SYDVKM. Trimming at V came to 0 bases and at J to 5 bases, leaving 8 bases not matched to a gene. CDR3 DNA sequence: TGTGCCAGCAGTTTATGGCGGGGGGGGGGCTGGCACAATGAGCAGTTCTTC. Translating gives CASSLWRGGGWHNEQFF. The full variable domain, rest sourced from reference TRBV28 and TRBJ2-1, is DVKVTQSSRYLVKRTGEKVFLECVQDMDHENMFWYRQDPGLGLRLIYFSYDVKMKEKGDIPEGYSVSREKKERFSLILESASTNQTSMYLCASSLWRGGGWHNEQFFGPGTRLTVL.

The V call is TRBV12-3 or TRBV12-4, the J call TRBJ2-1; D may be TRBD1 (5 bases). Between the trimmed V and J ends, which lost 6 bases and 7 bases, there was a span of 10 bases. CDR3 length: 12 residues. The CDR3 is CASSQGPNEQFF. DNA for the CDR3: TGTGCCAGCAGCCAGGGCCCTAATGAGCAGTTCTTC.

This chain connects TRBV11-2 to TRBJ2-3; tentatively, D is TRBD2 (6 bases). CDR1 is SGHAT, CDR2 FQNNGV, per germline. The CDR3 extends over 15 amino acids. The germline V and J ends were trimmed by 5 bases and 1 base, with 13 bases remaining between them. CDR3 nucleotide sequence: TGTGCCAGCAGCCCTTGGGGGGACGGCACAGATACGCAGTATTTT. It specifies CASSPWGDGTDTQYF.

This clonotype was seen only a few times. The chain employs TRBV14 and TRBJ2-1; D might be TRBD1 (5 bases). There are 15 residues in the CDR3. V gave up 1 base and J gave up 2 bases, with 9 bases separating them. Germline CDR1 reads SGHDN; CDR2 reads FVKESK. The CDR3 loop reads CASSQVRGTYNEQFF. The CDR3 nucleotides read TGTGCCAGCAGCCAAGTTAGGGGCACCTACAATGAGCAGTTCTTC. Based on the CDR3 plus reference TRBV14 and TRBJ2-1, the full variable domain is EAGVTQFPSHSVIEKGQTVTLRCDPISGHDNLYWYRRVMGKEIKFLLHFVKESKQDESGMPNNRFLAERTGGTYSTLKVQPAELEDSGVYFCASSQVRGTYNEQFFGPGTRLTVL.

The chain links TRBV30 to TRBJ2-1; unclear D gene. Trimming shortened V by 0 bases and J by 7 bases, and 16 bases separated the two germline ends. The germline V gene encodes CDR1 GTSNPN and CDR2 SVGIG (reference sequence). This CDR3 spans 15 amino acids. CDR3 sequence (DNA): TGTGCCTGGAGTGTAAGGAATAGCCTCCTGAATGAGCAGTTCTTC. Residues: CAWSVRNSLLNEQFF.

On this clonotype: With a much larger clone just one base away, this may be a read error. The V and J genes are TRBV7-9 and TRBJ2-7; D may correspond to TRBD1 or TRBD2 (5 bases each). The CDR3 totals 13 residues. Germline lookup yields CDR1 SEHNR and CDR2 FQNEAQ (reference sequence). CDR3 coding DNA: TGTGCCAGCATGGGACGGGGTTCCTACAAGCAGTACTTC. Its protein product is CASMGRGSYKQYF.

Notes on this clonotype: A much larger clonotype is one base distant, so this may be a read error. This rearrangement joins TRBV12-3 or TRBV12-4 to TRBJ2-7; 8 bases match TRBD2. The CDR3 has 14 amino acids. CDR3 sequence: CTTWKTSGPYEQYF. Here the CDR3 DNA reads TGTACCACGTGGAAAACTAGCGGCCCCTACGAGCAGTACTTC.

This clonotype was counted at least ten times. The CDR3 sequence: CASSLFSRAAGSSYEQYF. CDR3 in DNA: TGTGCCAGCAGTTTATTCTCGCGGGCGGCAGGGAGCTCCTACGAGCAGTACTTC. This chain connects TRBV27 to TRBJ2-7, with D perhaps given as TRBD1 or TRBD2 (5 bases each). This CDR3 spans 18 amino acids. V shed 1 base and J shed 0 bases, with 19 bases lying between them. The germline CDR1 and CDR2 sequences are MNHEY and SMNVEV (reference sequence).

This clonotype was seen ten or more times. In DNA form, the CDR3 reads TGTGCCTGGAGAGGCAGAGCGGTGTCTGAAAAACTGTTTTTT. This gives the protein CAWRGRAVSEKLFF. The rearrangement joins TRBV30 to TRBJ1-4; D is ambiguous. This CDR3 is built from 14 residues. Germline V gives CDR1 GTSNPN, CDR2 SVGIG (reference sequence). V lost 3 bases, J lost 7 bases, and 15 bases lay in between.

This clonotype was picked up a small number of times. This chain connects TRBV9 to TRBJ2-5, with 9 bases that match TRBD1. The V gene's germline CDR1 is SGDLS and CDR2 YYNGEE. This CDR3 has 16 residues. J lost 5 bases, V lost 2 bases, and 10 bases had no gene match. CDR3 region: CASSVQAGTGPETQYF. The CDR3, as DNA: TGTGCCAGCAGCGTGCAGGCAGGGACAGGGCCGGAGACCCAGTACTTC.

This clonotype has more than one count but fewer than ten. J is TRBJ2-3 and V is TRBV24-1; D is unclear. Germline V gene data show CDR1 as KGHDR and CDR2 as SFDVKD. V dropped 0 bases and J dropped 2 bases, with 8 bases sitting between them. The CDR3 length is 15 residues. CDR3 nucleotides: TGTGCCACCAGTGATTTGGCCAGAGACACAGATACGCAGTATTTT. It encodes CATSDLARDTDTQYF.

CDR3 in amino acids: CASSGGTAGTEAFF. The CDR3 DNA reads TGCGCCAGCAGCGGAGGGACCGCCGGTACTGAAGCTTTCTTT. The V gene is TRBV5-1, the J gene TRBJ1-1; possibly TRBD1 for D (5 bases). Germline loops: CDR1 SGHRS, CDR2 YFSETQ. Trimming left V 4 bases short and J 5 bases short, with 15 bases between. The CDR3 is made up of 14 amino acids.

The chain uses TRBV3-1 and TRBJ1-4; D is unclear. Trimming left V 0 bases short and J 0 bases short, with 5 bases between. CDR1 and CDR2 (germline): LGHDT, YNNKEL (reference sequence). The CDR3 sequence is 15 residues long. CDR3 loop: CASSQDGTTNEKLFF. In DNA, the CDR3 is TGTGCCAGCAGCCAAGATGGGACAACTAATGAAAAACTGTTTTTT.

The rearrangement links TRBV7-2 to TRBJ2-2, with unresolved D. Germline CDR1 SGHTA, CDR2 FQGNSA. This CDR3 spans 13 amino acids. V shed 1 base and J shed 7 bases, with 7 bases lying between them. The CDR3 protein is CASSLDDGGELFF. CDR3 nucleotide sequence: TGTGCCAGCAGCTTAGATGACGGCGGGGAGCTGTTTTTT.

There are many counts of this clonotype. The gene calls are TRBV29-1 and TRBJ2-5, with D unclear. Germline loops: CDR1 SQVTM, CDR2 ANQGSEA. The CDR3 extends over 10 amino acids. V gave up 4 bases and J gave up 5 bases, with 5 bases separating them. CDR3 in amino acids: CSVAVETQYF. In nucleotides, the CDR3 is TGCAGCGTTGCGGTTGAGACCCAGTACTTC.

This chain uses TRBV5-1 with TRBJ2-7; unclear D gene. V dropped 3 bases and J dropped 6 bases, with 13 bases sitting between them. This CDR3 has 13 amino acids. CDR1 and CDR2 (germline): SGHRS, YFSETQ. This CDR3 is CASSSPPGREQYF. DNA for the CDR3: TGCGCCAGCAGCTCCCCACCGGGTCGCGAGCAGTACTTC.

The chain links TRBV7-8 to TRBJ2-2; 10 bases line up with TRBD1. Germline V gene data show CDR1 as SGHVS and CDR2 as FQNEAQ. After removal of 5 bases from V and 4 bases from J, the junction contained 7 bases not matched to a gene. CDR3 length: 16 amino acids. The CDR3 protein is CASSPGQGPPTGELFF. The CDR3 nucleotides read TGTGCCAGCAGCCCGGGACAGGGGCCGCCCACCGGGGAGCTGTTTTTT.

The gene calls are TRBV6-1 and TRBJ1-2; the match to TRBD1 covers 8 bases. The CDR3 has 18 amino acids. V was clipped by 0 bases and J by 4 bases; unmatched bases: 13. CDR1 is MNHNS, CDR2 SASEGT, per germline. For the CDR3, the DNA is TGTGCCAGCAGTGAAGCATTGGGGACAGGCACCCTTGGCTATGGCTACACCTTC. Protein: CASSEALGTGTLGYGYTF.

The chain combines TRBV27 with TRBJ2-1, with TRBD2 identical over 7 bases. CDR1 is MNHEY, CDR2 SMNVEV, per germline (reference sequence). V gave up 8 bases and J gave up 4 bases; unmatched junction bases: 11. This CDR3 spans 15 amino acids. The CDR3 coding sequence is TGTGCCAGCTACAGCGGGGCCCAACCTTACAATGAGCAGTTCTTC. Its protein product is CASYSGAQPYNEQFF.

The gene calls are TRBV12-3 or TRBV12-4 and TRBJ1-4; perhaps TRBD1 as D (5 bases). The CDR3 totals 15 residues. V was cut by 3 bases and J by 4 bases, with 12 bases left in between. The CDR3 sequence: CASSFYGAVNEKLFF. CDR3 coding DNA: TGTGCCAGCAGTTTTTACGGGGCAGTTAATGAAAAACTGTTTTTT.

The rearrangement joins TRBV19 to TRBJ2-2; D unclear. Per the germline V gene, CDR1 is LNHDA and CDR2 is SQIVND (reference sequence). Trimming shortened V by 1 base and J by 2 bases, and 11 bases separated the two germline ends. This CDR3 is built from 16 residues. The CDR3 protein is CASSIAGATNTGELFF. The CDR3 DNA is TGTGCCAGTAGTATAGCTGGCGCCACTAACACCGGGGAGCTGTTTTTT.